The clone carrying this TCR beta chain was detected ten times or more. Antigen: not known. Time point noted: newly diagnosed GD, antithyroid drugs for less than 3 months. The TCR library used RNA extracted from PBMCs. These data come from a study of regulatory T cells in long-lasting Graves disease. Whole-study findings and limits: Public clonotype sharing was higher in persistent than newly diagnosed patients.

Unmatched junction bases numbered 11, after V lost 6 bases and J lost 5 bases. The CDR3 is made up of 14 amino acids. Per germline, CDR1 DFQATT and CDR2 SNEGSKA (reference sequence). To make TCR beta libraries, researchers used iRepertoire HTBI primers and Arm-PCR of CDR3 regions. TCRdb recomputed calls from the multiplex PCR reads with MiXCR, one row per CDR3 protein. Altogether some 600,000 distinct CDR3 sequences are present, about 16% being singletons, with the ten largest covering more than 10%. In addition, the sample was reused for a study of T cells in Graves' hyperthyroidism and ophthalmopathy. That study adds: Patients counted as stable if ophthalmopathy did not develop within 18 months. Newly diagnosed patients aged 18 to 65 had hyperthyroidism of under 2 months' duration. In simple terms, a model built on 13 V-J features told ophthalmopathy apart from stable hyperthyroidism.

The receptor was isolated from a man between 18 and 29 years old with Graves disease. The source material was peripheral blood mononuclear cells (PBMCs), sampled at new diagnosis, from a patient treated with antithyroid drugs. J is TRBJ2-7 and V is TRBV20-1; 9 positions agree with TRBD1. The CDR3 region is CSASRVQGANEQYF. The CDR3 coding sequence is TGCAGTGCGAGCCGGGTACAGGGGGCCAACGAGCAGTACTTC.